The sequence of this T cell receptor beta chain was determined in a study of PD-L1 blockade in urothelial cancer. In the study overall: Patients had been given 0 to 3 earlier chemotherapy regimens.

The protocol was immunoSEQ multiplex PCR, while the TCRdb copy is restricted to in-frame clones and leaves out a portion. The repertoire holds roughly 130,000 clones, with approximately 84% as singletons. The CDR3 length is 15 residues. Germline CDR1 reads SEHNR; CDR2 reads FQNEAQ (reference sequence). V shed 3 bases and J 8 bases; nucleotides not matched to a gene: 7. Regarding time point: pretreatment peripheral blood. J is TRBJ2-4 and V is TRBV7-9, with 10 bases identical to TRBD1. This TCR was sampled from a man aged 50-59 years with urothelial cancer. The material was PBMCs, obtained around atezolizumab (anti-PD-L1) treatment. This CDR3 reads CASSFYGTGEDIQYF. In DNA form, the CDR3 reads TGTGCCAGCAGCTTTTACGGGACAGGGGAAGACATTCAGTACTTC.